Presented here are 25 T cell receptor beta chains from one specimen sequenced in a study of CD8 T cells in Susac syndrome. Random-hexamer reverse transcription was applied to roughly 0.5 to 1 ug RNA. TCRdb analysed the immunoSEQ multiplex PCR reads with MiXCR anew, one entry per CDR3 protein. The table has fewer than 85,000 distinct CDR3 sequences, roughly 94% seen once. Sequenced material: CD8+ T cells from PBMCs. These receptors were collected from a human donor with Susac syndrome.

The chain has TRBV7-3 and TRBJ2-3, with D possibly matching TRBD2 (5 bases). Germline V lookup: CDR1 SGHTA, CDR2 FQGTGA. Trimming took 5 bases from V and 1 from J, leaving 13 bases between them. The CDR3 length is 15 residues. The CDR3 loop is CASSPGERGTDTQYF. The CDR3 DNA is TGTGCCAGCAGCCCCGGGGAAAGGGGCACAGATACGCAGTATTTT.

This clonotype was counted a single time. V usage is TRBV20-1 and J usage is TRBJ2-7; maybe TRBD1 (6 bases). The CDR3 totals 13 residues. V lost 6 bases, J lost 3 bases, and 15 bases lay in between. The germline gives CDR1 DFQATT, CDR2 SNEGSKA (reference sequence). CDR3 loop: CSAAGTQLYEQYF. CDR3 bases: TGCAGTGCCGCCGGGACACAACTCTACGAGCAGTACTTC.

The rearrangement uses TRBV7-6 and TRBJ2-7; D is unresolved. Germline loops: CDR1 SGHVS, CDR2 FNYEAQ. Trimming stripped 6 bases from V and 3 bases from J, with 12 bases between. CDR3 length: 13 residues. Written as DNA, the CDR3 is TGTGCCAGCAGTTTCAGGCACAACTACGAGCAGTACTTC. Its protein is CASSFRHNYEQYF.

The chain recombines TRBV7-9 with TRBJ2-2, with 7 bases lining up with TRBD1. V was clipped by 5 bases and J by 1 base; unmatched bases: 7. CDR3 length: 16 residues. CDR1 and CDR2 from the germline V gene are SEHNR and FQNEAQ (reference sequence). The CDR3 is CASSLRGQMNTGELFF. CDR3 in DNA: TGTGCCAGCAGCCTAAGGGGACAGATGAACACCGGGGAGCTGTTTTTT.

The chain links TRBV25-1 to TRBJ1-4, with 8 bases aligning to TRBD1. Trimming took 8 bases from V and 4 from J; bases not matched to a gene: 9. Germline loops: CDR1 MGHDK, CDR2 SYGVNS. The length of the CDR3 is 15 residues. CDR3 in amino acids: CASLSQGAGNEKLFF. The CDR3 DNA is TGTGCCAGCTTATCGCAGGGGGCTGGTAATGAAAAACTGTTTTTT. Together with reference TRBV25-1 and TRBJ1-4, the CDR3 gives the full variable domain: EADIYQTPRYLVIGTGKKITLECSQTMGHDKMYWYQQDPGMELHLIHYSYGVNSTEKGDLSSESTVSRIRTEHFPLTLESARPSHTSQYLCASLSQGAGNEKLFFGSGTQLSVL.

V gene TRBV4-1 combines with J gene TRBJ2-3; 10 bases match TRBD1. V was pared by 1 base and J by 2 bases, with 9 bases of the junction left unmatched. Germline CDR1 is MGHRA and CDR2 is YSYEKL. CDR3 size: 18 residues. The CDR3 reads CASSQGGPGTGVTDTQYF. CDR3 nucleotides: TGCGCCAGCAGCCAAGGGGGTCCCGGGACAGGGGTCACAGATACGCAGTATTTT.

This chain uses TRBV6-4 with TRBJ2-3; D possibly corresponds to TRBD1 (6 bases). With 0 bases removed from V and 3 bases from J, the gap between germline ends came to 7 bases. The CDR3 is 14 residues long. Germline CDR1 and CDR2: MRHNA and SNTAGT. The CDR3 loop is CASSDSDSTDTQYF. The CDR3 DNA reads TGTGCCAGCAGTGACTCGGACAGTACAGATACGCAGTATTTT.

Only a few counts were recorded for this clonotype. The V gene is TRBV5-1, the J gene TRBJ1-1; D remains ambiguous. The CDR3 is 13 residues long. Between the trimmed V and J ends, which lost 0 bases and 5 bases, there was a span of 8 bases. Germline assignment: CDR1 SGHRS and CDR2 YFSETQ. The CDR3 DNA reads TGCGCCAGCAGCTTGGTCGGTCAGACTGAAGCTTTCTTT. Translating gives CASSLVGQTEAFF.

This sequence joins TRBV18 and TRBJ2-4; D unclear. V lost 0 bases and J lost 1, with 16 bases in between. The CDR3 sequence is 18 residues long. The germline V gene has CDR1 KGHSH and CDR2 LQKENI. CDR3 in DNA: TGTGCCAGCTCACCACCGGTGGCCCTTACAAAGGCCAAAAACATTCAGTACTTC. It encodes CASSPPVALTKAKNIQYF. The full variable domain, in which reference TRBV18 and TRBJ2-4 provide the parts outside the CDR3, is NAGVMQNPRHLVRRRGQEARLRCSPMKGHSHVYWYRQLPEEGLKFMVYLQKENIIDESGMPKERFSAEFPKEGPSILRIQQVVRGDSAAYFCASSPPVALTKAKNIQYFGAGTRLSVL.

The rearrangement uses TRBV6-1 and TRBJ2-7, with TRBD2 as a possible D gene (5 bases). The CDR3 runs 13 residues. The V gene lost 3 bases and the J gene lost 7 bases, with 13 bases spanning the gap. Germline V gene sequence: CDR1 MNHNS, CDR2 SASEGT. DNA of the CDR3: TGTGCCAGCAGTGACGGGCCCGGGGATGAGCAGTACTTC. Its translation: CASSDGPGDEQYF.

This chain connects TRBV27 to TRBJ2-2; D is tentatively TRBD1 or TRBD2 (5 bases each). CDR3 length: 16 amino acids. V was clipped by 4 bases and J by 4 bases, with 16 bases between them. Germline assignment: CDR1 MNHEY and CDR2 SMNVEV (reference sequence). The CDR3 reads CASSSTGTDLTGELFF. The CDR3 region has the DNA TGTGCCAGCAGTTCCACCGGGACGGACCTCACCGGGGAGCTGTTTTTT.

The J gene is TRBJ2-6, the V gene TRBV27; tentatively, D is TRBD1 (6 bases). Per the germline V gene, CDR1 is MNHEY and CDR2 is SMNVEV (reference sequence). The ends were cut back, 4 bases at V and 0 bases at J, with 13 bases in the middle. There are 17 residues in the CDR3. CDR3 amino acids: CASSYRDTTSGANVLTF. Written as DNA, the CDR3 is TGTGCCAGCAGTTACCGGGACACGACCTCTGGGGCCAACGTCCTGACTTTC.

The rearrangement links TRBV24-1 to TRBJ2-1; TRBD1 is a possible D gene (6 bases). CDR1 KGHDR and CDR2 SFDVKD come from the germline V gene. This CDR3 is built from 11 residues. V shed 7 bases and J shed 8 bases, with 8 bases lying between them. The CDR3 is CATRQGHEQFF. The DNA for the CDR3 is TGTGCCACCAGACAGGGTCATGAGCAGTTCTTC.

This chain connects TRBV11-2 to TRBJ2-1; D could derive from TRBD1 or TRBD2 (5 bases each). The CDR3 is made up of 20 amino acids. Germline CDR1 and CDR2: SGHAT and FQNNGV. V lost 1 base and J lost 0, with 22 bases in between. The CDR3 DNA follows: TGTGCCAGCAGCTTAGTATTGAGGGGCCCCTTCTCGAGCTCCTACAATGAGCAGTTCTTC. It specifies CASSLVLRGPFSSSYNEQFF.

The rearrangement uses TRBV7-9 and TRBJ1-2, with a possible D match to TRBD1 (6 bases). In germline, CDR1 is SEHNR, CDR2 FQNEAQ (reference sequence). The V and J ends lost 3 bases and 4 bases respectively, with 9 bases between them. The CDR3 is 13 residues long. CDR3 in amino acids: CASSFGQTYGYTF. The CDR3 DNA is TGTGCCAGCAGCTTCGGACAGACCTATGGCTACACCTTC.

The V gene is TRBV27, the J gene TRBJ1-2; D gene unclear. The CDR3 extends over 13 amino acids. Deletions cut 5 bases from V and 8 bases from J, with 15 bases between. Germline values: CDR1 MNHEY, CDR2 SMNVEV (reference sequence). CDR3 in DNA: TGTGCCAGCAGTGCAACCCGCCTAAGGGGCTACACCTTC. Protein: CASSATRLRGYTF.

The chain carries TRBV12-3 or TRBV12-4 and TRBJ1-1; TRBD1 matches at 8 bases. This CDR3 contains 13 residues. Trimming at V came to 4 bases and at J to 8 bases, leaving 6 bases not matched to a gene. CDR3 nucleotides: TGTGCCAGCAGTTGGGGACAGGCCCGGGAAGCTTTCTTT. Translated, it gives CASSWGQAREAFF.

The CDR3, as DNA: TGTGCCAGCAGCTTGAGGACGGCGTTGAGGGAGACCCAGTACTTC. It specifies CASSLRTALRETQYF. V is TRBV5-4 and J is TRBJ2-5; D remains unclear. This CDR3 comprises 15 residues. V was cut by 1 base and J by 5 bases, with 15 bases left in between. Per germline, CDR1 SGHNT and CDR2 YYREEE (reference sequence).

The chain has TRBV12-3 or TRBV12-4 and TRBJ2-7; a weak D match, TRBD2 (5 bases). The V end was cut by 11 bases, the J end by 2 bases, with 13 bases between. This CDR3 has 12 residues. CDR3: CAVTFGAYEQYF. The CDR3 coding sequence is TGTGCCGTTACCTTCGGGGCCTACGAGCAGTACTTC.

The V and J genes are TRBV12-5 and TRBJ2-5; 8 nucleotides match TRBD2. CDR3 size: 13 residues. J was trimmed by 5 bases and V by 9 bases; bases with no gene match: 8. CDR1 is LGHNT, CDR2 FRNRAP, per germline. The CDR3 loop reads CASGGGFGETQYF. Written as DNA, the CDR3 is TGTGCTAGCGGGGGGGGATTCGGGGAGACCCAGTACTTC.

The chain is built from TRBV6-5 and TRBJ1-2; D possibly corresponds to TRBD1 (6 bases). Looked up from germline, CDR1 is MNHEY and CDR2 is SVGAGI. V was pared by 2 bases and J by 5 bases, with 15 bases between. This CDR3 has 15 amino acids. CDR3 residues: CASSYARDTHYGYTF. The CDR3 coding sequence is TGTGCCAGCAGTTACGCCCGGGACACCCATTATGGCTACACCTTC.

This chain joins TRBV9 and TRBJ2-2; D might be TRBD2 (5 bases). Trimming removed 7 bases at V and 0 bases at J, with 10 bases between. Germline V CDR1 and CDR2: SGDLS, YYNGEE. The CDR3 contains 14 residues. In DNA form, the CDR3 reads TGTGCCAGCCTTCCCGGGGCGAACACCGGGGAGCTGTTTTTT. Translating gives CASLPGANTGELFF.

The V and J genes are TRBV5-6 and TRBJ1-1; D may be TRBD1 (5 bases). V lost 1 base to trimming and J lost 11 bases, with 12 bases between them. The CDR3 consists of 12 residues. Germline V lookup: CDR1 SGHDT, CDR2 YYEEEE. CDR3 sequence (DNA): TGTGCCAGCAGCTTGTCGAGGGACTATGCTTTCTTT. It codes for CASSLSRDYAFF.

The chain carries TRBV7-6 and TRBJ1-5, with D tentatively TRBD1 (5 bases). CDR1 and CDR2 from the germline V gene are SGHVS and FNYEAQ. This CDR3 is 13 amino acids long. Deletions cut 8 bases from V and 5 bases from J, with 13 bases between. CDR3 region: CASARQGDQPQHF. The CDR3, as DNA: TGTGCCAGCGCCAGGCAGGGCGATCAGCCCCAGCATTTT. The full variable domain, rest sourced from reference TRBV7-6 and TRBJ1-5, is GAGVSQSPRYKVTKRGQDVALRCDPISGHVSLYWYRQALGQGPEFLTYFNYEAQQDKSGLPNDRFSAERPEGSISTLTIQRTEQRDSAMYRCASARQGDQPQHFGDGTRLSIL.

The chain has TRBV28 and TRBJ2-7; TRBD2 might be the D (5 bases). V dropped 3 bases and J dropped 2 bases, with 11 bases sitting between them. The CDR3 is 14 residues long. The germline gives CDR1 MDHEN, CDR2 SYDVKM. The CDR3 DNA reads as TGTGCCAGCAGTTTGCGAGGGTACGCCTACGAGCAGTACTTC. Residues: CASSLRGYAYEQYF.